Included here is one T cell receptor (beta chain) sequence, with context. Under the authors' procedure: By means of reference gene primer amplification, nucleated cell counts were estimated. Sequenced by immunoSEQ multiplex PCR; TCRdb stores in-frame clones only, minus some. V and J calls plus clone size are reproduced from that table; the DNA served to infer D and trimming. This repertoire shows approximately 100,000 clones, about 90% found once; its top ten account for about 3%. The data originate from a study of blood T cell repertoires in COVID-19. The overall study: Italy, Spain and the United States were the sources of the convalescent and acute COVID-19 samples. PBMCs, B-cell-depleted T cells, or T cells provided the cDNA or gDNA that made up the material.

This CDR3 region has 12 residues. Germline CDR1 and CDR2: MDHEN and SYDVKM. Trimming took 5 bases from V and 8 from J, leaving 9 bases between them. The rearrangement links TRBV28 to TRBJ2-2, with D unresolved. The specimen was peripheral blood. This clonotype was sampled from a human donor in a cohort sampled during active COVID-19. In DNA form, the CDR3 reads TGTGCCAGCAGTCGTCTAGTGGGGGAGCTGTTTTTT. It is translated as CASSRLVGELFF.